This TCR beta chain was captured by sequencing in a study of blood T cell repertoires in COVID-19. Looking at the study overall: From T cells, B-cell-depleted T cells, or PBMCs came the material, which was cDNA or gDNA.

Seattle researchers signed up patients amid active infection and tracked them longitudinally. The data were produced by immunoSEQ multiplex PCR, yet TCRdb's version contains in-frame clones alone and is incomplete. Of 200,000 to 300,000 clones in the sample, roughly 86% were seen once. The CDR3 is 12 amino acids. V was clipped by 0 bases and J by 4 bases, with 3 bases between them. Looked up from germline, CDR1 is MNHNS and CDR2 is SASEGT. This clone came up once. Sequenced input: peripheral blood. The chain combines TRBV6-1 with TRBJ2-5; D gene uncertain. The sequence was obtained from a woman aged 55-75 years with COVID-19, enrolled during active disease. This CDR3 is CASSEALETQYF. CDR3 in DNA: TGTGCCAGCAGTGAAGCCTTAGAGACCCAGTACTTC.